This paragraph reports one T cell receptor beta chain. Its matching antigen is unknown. Generated by immunoSEQ multiplex PCR, the TCRdb table keeps only in-frame clones and is missing some. The data show about 90,000 clones, with roughly 92% seen just once and about 0.3% held by the top ten. The data originate from a study of graft-versus-host responses after intestinal transplantation. Looking at the study overall: Anti-thymocyte globulin was used for induction in all recipients, who then took tacrolimus and steroids for approximately 3 years. Notes on the study in general: GvH clones occurred in recipient marrow; some first appeared in ileum or blood. Researchers found peak circulating GvH clone levels linked to early post-transplant HvG declines.

The CDR3 consists of 15 residues. Germline CDR1 reads KGHSH; CDR2 reads LQKENI. V was trimmed by 3 bases and J by 3 bases, leaving 12 bases between them. Material: unstimulated CD4+ T cells sorted from spleen or lymph node cells, obtained before intestinal transplant. The rearrangement uses TRBV18 and TRBJ1-5, with D possibly being TRBD1 (5 bases). This sequence was found in a human donor who received an intestinal transplant. The CDR3 loop reads CASSPADRINQPQHF. The CDR3, as DNA: TGTGCCAGCTCACCGGCTGACAGAATCAATCAGCCCCAGCATTTT.